This TCR beta chain comes out of a study of blood T cell repertoires in COVID-19. Study context: Acute and convalescent COVID-19 samples came from the United States, Italy and Spain.

Original methodology: Counts of nucleated cells, estimated from reference gene primer amplification, were obtained. Method: immunoSEQ multiplex PCR; TCRdb's copy keeps in-frame clones and lacks some. V and J calls and clone size are given by that table; D and trimming were obtained from the DNA. Of roughly 230,000 clones listed, less than 90% are singletons. Enrolled during active infection, Seattle patients were then followed longitudinally. CDR1 and CDR2 (germline): SQVTM, ANQGSEA. The germline V and J ends were trimmed by 6 bases and 0 bases, with 12 bases remaining between them. The length of the CDR3 is 14 residues.

Sequencing was carried out using peripheral blood. The genes are TRBV29-1 and TRBJ1-5, with D perhaps matching TRBD1 (5 bases). The sequence was obtained from a woman aged 80 or over with COVID-19, enrolled during active disease. This CDR3 is CSVKTGSSNQPQHF. The CDR3 bases are TGCAGCGTAAAAACAGGATCTAGCAATCAGCCCCAGCATTTT. Looking up the rest from reference TRBV29-1 and TRBJ1-5 gives the full variable domain: SAVISQKPSRDICQRGTSLTIQCQVDSQVTMMFWYRQQPGQSLTLIATANQGSEATYESGFVIDKFPISRPNLTFSTLTVSNMSPEDSSIYLCSVKTGSSNQPQHFGDGTRLSIL.